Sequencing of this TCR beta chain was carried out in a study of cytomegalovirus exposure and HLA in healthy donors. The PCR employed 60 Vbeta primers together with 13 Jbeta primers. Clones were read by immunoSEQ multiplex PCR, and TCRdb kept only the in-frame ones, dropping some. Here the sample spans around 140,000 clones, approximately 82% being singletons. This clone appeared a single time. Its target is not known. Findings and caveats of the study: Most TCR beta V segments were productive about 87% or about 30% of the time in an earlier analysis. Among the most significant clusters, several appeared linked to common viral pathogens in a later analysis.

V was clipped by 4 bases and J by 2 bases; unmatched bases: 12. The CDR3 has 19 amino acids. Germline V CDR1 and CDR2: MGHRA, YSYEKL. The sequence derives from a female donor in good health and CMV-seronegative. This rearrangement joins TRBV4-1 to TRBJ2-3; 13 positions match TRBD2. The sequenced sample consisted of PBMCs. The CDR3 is CASSLERTSGRHVTDTQYF. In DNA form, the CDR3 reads TGCGCCAGCAGCCTGGAAAGGACTAGCGGGAGACATGTCACAGATACGCAGTATTTT.